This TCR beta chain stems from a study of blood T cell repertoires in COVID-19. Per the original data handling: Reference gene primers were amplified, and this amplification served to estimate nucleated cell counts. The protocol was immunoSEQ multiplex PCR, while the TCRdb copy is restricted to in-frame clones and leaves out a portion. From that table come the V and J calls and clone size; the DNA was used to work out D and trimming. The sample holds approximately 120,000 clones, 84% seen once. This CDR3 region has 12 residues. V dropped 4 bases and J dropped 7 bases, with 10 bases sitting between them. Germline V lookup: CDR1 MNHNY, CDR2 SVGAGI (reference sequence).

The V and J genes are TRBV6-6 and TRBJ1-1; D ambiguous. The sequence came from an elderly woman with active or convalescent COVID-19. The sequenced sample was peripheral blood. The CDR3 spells CASSSSRIEAFF. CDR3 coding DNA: TGTGCCAGCAGTTCGTCTCGTATTGAAGCTTTCTTT.